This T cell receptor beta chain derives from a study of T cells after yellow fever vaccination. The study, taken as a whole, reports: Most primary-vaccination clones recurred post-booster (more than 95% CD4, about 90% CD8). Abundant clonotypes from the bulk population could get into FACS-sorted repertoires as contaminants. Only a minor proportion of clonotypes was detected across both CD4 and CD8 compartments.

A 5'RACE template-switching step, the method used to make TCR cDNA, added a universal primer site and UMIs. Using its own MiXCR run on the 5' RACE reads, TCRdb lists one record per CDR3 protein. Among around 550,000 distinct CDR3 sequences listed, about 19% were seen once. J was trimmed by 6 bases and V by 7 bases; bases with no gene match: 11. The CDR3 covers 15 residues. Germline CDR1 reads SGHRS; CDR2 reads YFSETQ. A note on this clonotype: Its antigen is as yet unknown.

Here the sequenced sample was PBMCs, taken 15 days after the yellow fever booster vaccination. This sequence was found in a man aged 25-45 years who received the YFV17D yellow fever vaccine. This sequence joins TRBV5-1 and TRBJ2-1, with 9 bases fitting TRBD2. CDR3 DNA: TGCGCCAGCCGAATAGCGGGAGAGGTCGGCAATGAGCAGTTCTTC. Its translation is CASRIAGEVGNEQFF.